The following is a TCR beta chain sequence with its context. Trimming removed 0 bases at V and 2 bases at J, with 8 bases between. CDR3 length equals 15 residues. The V gene's germline CDR1 is SGHRS and CDR2 YFSETQ. This sample was included in a study of blood T cell repertoires in COVID-19. Study context: Specimens from acute and convalescent COVID-19 originated in the United States, Italy and Spain. Nucleic acid was either cDNA or gDNA, and it came from T cells, B-cell-depleted T cells, or PBMCs.

Produced via immunoSEQ multiplex PCR; TCRdb's table is partial and in-frame only. The table records about 35,000 clones, 83% of them present only once. The source is a man between 45 and 60 years old with acute or convalescent COVID-19. The sample comprised peripheral blood. The chain uses TRBV5-1 and TRBJ2-2; TRBD2 is a possible D gene (5 bases). The CDR3 coding sequence is TGCGCCAGCAGCTTGGGCGGGTCCAACACCGGGGAGCTGTTTTTT. It is translated as CASSLGGSNTGELFF.